This T cell receptor beta chain derives from a study of T cell changes during pregnancy in multiple sclerosis. Trimming removed 4 bases from V and 6 bases from J; junction bases left unmatched: 10. CDR3 length equals 15 residues. Germline V lookup: CDR1 LNHDA, CDR2 SQIVND (reference sequence). Profiled with immunoSEQ multiplex PCR; TCRdb holds only in-frame clones, not every one. The data show 70,000 to 95,000 clones, with 93% seen just once and about 0.69% held by the top ten. This receptor was identified in a female donor in good health, enrolled as a control in a pregnancy study. Here the sequenced sample was peripheral blood, taken in the second trimester of pregnancy. The chain is built from TRBV19 and TRBJ2-7; 9 bases are shared with TRBD1. The DNA for the CDR3 is TGTGCCAGTAGTACTACAGGGGGCATTCAACTCGAGCAGTACTTC. This codes for CASSTTGGIQLEQYF.